Listed below are T cell receptor beta chains from one sample, sequenced in a study of liver allograft versus peripheral blood T cells. TCRdb recomputed calls from the reads with MiXCR, one row per CDR3 protein. The sample yields around 15,000 distinct CDR3 sequences, 22% seen once. The receptors were sampled from a human patient who had a liver transplant. The graft donor may be the source of some T cells. Both conserved end residues are part of each CDR3. A D gene is named only where the DNA matches it firmly. Not all rows give a size; the values are once, few, many and, for expanded clones, a class.

>-|TRBV19|-|TRBJ1-5
TGTGCCAGTAGTATAGATCTGGGCATACGAGGGAGTCAGCCCCAGCATTTT
CASSIDLGIRGSQPQHF
>TRBD1|TRBV10-3|large|TRBJ1-1
TGTGCCATCAGTGTCGGGACAGGGGACCCTGAAGCTTTCTTT
CAISVGTGDPEAFF
>-|TRBV28|few|TRBJ1-2
TGTGCCAGCAGTTTAGGGGGCCGGAACTATGGCTACACCTTC
CASSLGGRNYGYTF
>-|TRBV5-1|few|TRBJ2-7
TGCGCCAGCAACTCCGGAGGGGTCGGGGTAACCTACGAGCAGTACTTC
CASNSGGVGVTYEQYF
>-|TRBV30|-|TRBJ1-5
TGTGCCTGGAGCAACAGGGTTTATCAGCCCCAGCATTTT
CAWSNRVYQPQHF
>TRBD2|TRBV6-2/TRBV6-3|-|TRBJ2-2
TGTGCCAGCAGACCCACTAGCGGGAGATCCACCGGGGAGCTGTTTTTT
CASRPTSGRSTGELFF
>TRBD2|TRBV12-3/TRBV12-4|-|TRBJ2-1
TGTGCCAGCACCCTCAGCCGACTAGCAGATGAGCAGTTCTTC
CASTLSRLADEQFF
>TRBD1|TRBV6-5|few|TRBJ1-6
TGTGCCAGCAGTTCCGGACAGGGGACTTCACCCCTCCACTTT
CASSSGQGTSPLHF
>TRBD2|TRBV6-1|medium-sized|TRBJ2-1
TGTGCCAGCGGATATCGGCTAGCGGGGGGGCCCTCCTACAATGAGCAGTTCTTC
CASGYRLAGGPSYNEQFF
>-|TRBV19|many|TRBJ2-7
TGTGCCAGTAGTGTAGCAGGCTCCTACGAGCAGTACTTC
CASSVAGSYEQYF
>TRBD1|TRBV7-9|-|TRBJ1-2
TGTGCCAGCAGCCCCGACCCTGGACAGGGTGGTGGCTACACCTTC
CASSPDPGQGGGYTF
>-|TRBV19|-|TRBJ2-7
TGTGCCAGTACCCGGGAAGCAGGGAGGTACGAGCAGTACTTC
CASTREAGRYEQYF
>-|TRBV19|-|TRBJ1-5
TGTGCCAGTAGTATGCGGGACGTAATGGGCAATCAGCCCCAGCATTTT
CASSMRDVMGNQPQHF
>-|TRBV6-5|-|TRBJ1-6
TGTGCCAGCAGTTCGGGACAAAGCACAGATTCACCCCTCCACTTT
CASSSGQSTDSPLHF
>TRBD2|TRBV24-1|many|TRBJ2-1
TGTGCCACCAGTGAGGCCGGGACTAGCGGTTTGAATGAGCAGTTCTTC
CATSEAGTSGLNEQFF
>TRBD1|TRBV10-3|-|TRBJ1-1
TGTGCCATCAGATCCGGGGCAGGGGGCGGAAAGGACACTGAAGCTTTCTTT
CAIRSGAGGGKDTEAFF
>-|TRBV5-6|few|TRBJ2-2
TGTGCCAGCATCCCAGGAGGCACCGGGGAGCTGTTTTTT
CASIPGGTGELFF
>TRBD1|TRBV27|few|TRBJ2-7
TGTGCCAGCAGTGCCCAGACAGGGTTCTACGAGCAGTACTTC
CASSAQTGFYEQYF
>TRBD1|TRBV9|-|TRBJ1-2
TGTGCCAGCAGCACGACGGGACAGGACTATGGCTACACCTTC
CASSTTGQDYGYTF
>-|TRBV25-1|-|TRBJ2-5
TGTGCCAGCGGGACTCTCTATGAGACCCAGTACTTC
CASGTLYETQYF
>-|TRBV6-5|many|TRBJ1-1
TGTGCCAGCAGTTACGACAGGAGAGTAGCTGAAGCTTTCTTT
CASSYDRRVAEAFF
>TRBD2|TRBV28|few|TRBJ2-1
TGTGCCAGCAGTTTATATCTAGCGGCCAGCTCCTACAATGAGCAGTTCTTC
CASSLYLAASSYNEQFF
>-|TRBV7-9|-|TRBJ1-1
TGTGCCAGCAGCTTAGTGGGGCCCGGCGGCACTGAAGCTTTCTTT
CASSLVGPGGTEAFF
>TRBD2|TRBV5-4|-|TRBJ2-3
TGTGCCAGCAGCTCGACTAGCGGGAGTAGGGATACGCAGTATTTT
CASSSTSGSRDTQYF
>-|TRBV6-1|many|TRBJ2-5
TGTGCCAGCAGTGAAGGGAGGGGCGGGGAGACCCAGTACTTC
CASSEGRGGETQYF
>-|TRBV27|-|TRBJ1-5
TGTGCCAGCAGTTTACGTTTCGCCAACAATCAGCCCCAGCATTTT
CASSLRFANNQPQHF
>TRBD1|TRBV7-2|few|TRBJ2-2
TGTGCCAGCAGAACTGGACAGGGGAAGGCCGGGGAGCTGTTTTTT
CASRTGQGKAGELFF
>-|TRBV9|-|TRBJ2-3
TGTGCCAGCAGCGTAGCTGGACGGGCGGCAGATACGCAGTATTTT
CASSVAGRAADTQYF
>TRBD2|TRBV15|-|TRBJ2-7
TGTGCCACCAGCAGAGGGACTAGCGGGGGTCCCTACGAGCAGTACTTC
CATSRGTSGGPYEQYF
>TRBD1|TRBV24-1|medium-sized|TRBJ1-1
TGTGCCACCCCAACCTGGACAGGGCCTCCATCCAGAGGTACTGAAGCTTTCTTT
CATPTWTGPPSRGTEAFF
>-|TRBV14|-|TRBJ2-5
TGTGCCAGCAGCTCCCGCCCCGGGTCCCAGTACTTC
CASSSRPGSQYF
>-|TRBV19|many|TRBJ1-4
TGTGCCAGCATGGGACTGCGGGGTGAAAAACTGTTTTTT
CASMGLRGEKLFF
>-|TRBV6-5|medium-sized|TRBJ1-4
TGTGCCAGCGGAAGGAGGGAAAAACTGTTTTTT
CASGRREKLFF
>-|TRBV9|few|TRBJ2-2
TGTGCCAGCAAGGGGGAAGGCACCGGGGAGCTGTTTTTT
CASKGEGTGELFF
>TRBD1|TRBV28|few|TRBJ1-2
TGTGCCAGCAGTTTAGCGGACAGGGGGCCGGCGTCTGGCTACACCTTC
CASSLADRGPASGYTF
>-|TRBV18|-|TRBJ1-3
TGTGCCAGCTCACCCGCCCGGGTCGGAAACACCATATATTTT
CASSPARVGNTIYF
>-|TRBV28|many|TRBJ1-5
TGTGCCAGCACCTGGGGGGGGCAGCCCCAGCATTTT
CASTWGGQPQHF
>TRBD2|TRBV13|many|TRBJ2-5
TGTGCCAGCAGCCCGGGGACTAGCGGGGACGAGACCCAGTACTTC
CASSPGTSGDETQYF
>-|TRBV24-1|medium-sized|TRBJ2-3
TGTGCCACCAGTGATTCTCGGAGGGCAGGAGATACGCAGTATTTT
CATSDSRRAGDTQYF
>TRBD1|TRBV12-3/TRBV12-4|few|TRBJ1-2
TGTGCCAGCAGGACAGGGGGCGCAAGCTATGGCTACACCTTC
CASRTGGASYGYTF
>-|TRBV29-1|medium-sized|TRBJ1-1
TGCAGCGCCTCACCGGGGTGGGGGATGAACACTGAAGCTTTCTTT
CSASPGWGMNTEAFF
>TRBD1|TRBV20-1|-|TRBJ1-1
TGCAGTGCTGACCAGGGGGCGGCTGAAGCTTTCTTT
CSADQGAAEAFF
>TRBD1|TRBV6-5|few|TRBJ2-7
TGTGCCAGCAGTAAGTGGGACAGGGGTACGGTCGAGTACTTC
CASSKWDRGTVEYF
>-|TRBV10-3|-|TRBJ2-5
TGTGCCATCAGTGAGGGGCAGGGGAAAGAGACCCAGTACTTC
CAISEGQGKETQYF
>-|TRBV18|many|TRBJ1-4
TGTGCCAGCTCACCCACACCTTCTAATGAAAAACTGTTTTTT
CASSPTPSNEKLFF
>-|TRBV10-3|many|TRBJ1-1
TGTGCCATCAGTGAGTCGGACAGAGAGAACACTGAAGCTTTCTTT
CAISESDRENTEAFF
>TRBD2|TRBV12-3/TRBV12-4|-|TRBJ2-3
TGTGCCAGCAGCCCCCCGGGACTAGCGAAAGATACGCAGTATTTT
CASSPPGLAKDTQYF